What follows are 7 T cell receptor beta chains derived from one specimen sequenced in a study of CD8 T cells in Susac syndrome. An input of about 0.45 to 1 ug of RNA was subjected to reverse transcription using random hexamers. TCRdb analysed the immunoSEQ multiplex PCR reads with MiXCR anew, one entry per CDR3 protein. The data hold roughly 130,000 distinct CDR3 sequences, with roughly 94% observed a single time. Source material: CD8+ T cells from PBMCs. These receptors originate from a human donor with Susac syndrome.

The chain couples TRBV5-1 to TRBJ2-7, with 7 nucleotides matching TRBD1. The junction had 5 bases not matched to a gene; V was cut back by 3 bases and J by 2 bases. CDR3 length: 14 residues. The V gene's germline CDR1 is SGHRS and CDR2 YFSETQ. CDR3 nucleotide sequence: TGCGCCAGCAGCTCATACAGGGGCGCCTACGAGCAGTACTTC. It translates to CASSSYRGAYEQYF.

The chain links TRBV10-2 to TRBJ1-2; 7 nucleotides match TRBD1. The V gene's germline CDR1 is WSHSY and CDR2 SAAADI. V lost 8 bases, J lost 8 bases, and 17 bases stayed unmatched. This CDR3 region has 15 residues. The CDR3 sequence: CASDPVEGGVGGYTF. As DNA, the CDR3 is TGCGCCAGCGATCCGGTCGAAGGGGGCGTAGGAGGCTACACCTTC.

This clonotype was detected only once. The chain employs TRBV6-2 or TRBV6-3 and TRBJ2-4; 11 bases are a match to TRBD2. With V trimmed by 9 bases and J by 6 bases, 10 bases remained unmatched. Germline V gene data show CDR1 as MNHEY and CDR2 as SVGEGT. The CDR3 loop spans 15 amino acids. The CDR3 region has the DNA TGTGCCAGTGATAGCGGGGGGGCCGCAGGAAACATTCAGTACTTC. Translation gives CASDSGGAAGNIQYF.

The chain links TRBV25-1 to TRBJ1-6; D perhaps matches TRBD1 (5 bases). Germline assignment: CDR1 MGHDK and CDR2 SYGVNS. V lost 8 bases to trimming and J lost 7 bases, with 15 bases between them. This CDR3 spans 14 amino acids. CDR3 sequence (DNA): TGTGCCAGCGGACGGGACCGCTACAATTCACCCCTCCACTTT. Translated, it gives CASGRDRYNSPLHF.

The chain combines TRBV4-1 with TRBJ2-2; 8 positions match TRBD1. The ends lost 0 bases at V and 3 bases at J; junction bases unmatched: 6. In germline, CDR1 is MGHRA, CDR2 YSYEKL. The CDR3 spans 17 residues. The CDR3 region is CASSQDDRGKHTGELFF. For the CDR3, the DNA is TGCGCCAGCAGCCAAGACGACAGGGGAAAGCACACCGGGGAGCTGTTTTTT.

Written as DNA, the CDR3 is TGTGCCAGCAGTTTCCGGACAGGGACGAATCAGCCCCAGCATTTT. Translating it yields CASSFRTGTNQPQHF. The chain has TRBV12-3 or TRBV12-4 and TRBJ1-5, with TRBD1 identical over 8 bases. Trimming removed 3 bases from V and 4 bases from J; junction bases left unmatched: 5. The CDR3 sequence is 15 residues long.

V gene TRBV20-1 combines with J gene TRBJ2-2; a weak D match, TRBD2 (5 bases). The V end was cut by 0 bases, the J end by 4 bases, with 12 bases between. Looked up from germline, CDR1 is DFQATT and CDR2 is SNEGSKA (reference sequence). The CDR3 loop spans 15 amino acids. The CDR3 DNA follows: TGCAGTGCTAGAGACCGGGGTCAGGTCACCGGGGAGCTGTTTTTT. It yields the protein CSARDRGQVTGELFF.